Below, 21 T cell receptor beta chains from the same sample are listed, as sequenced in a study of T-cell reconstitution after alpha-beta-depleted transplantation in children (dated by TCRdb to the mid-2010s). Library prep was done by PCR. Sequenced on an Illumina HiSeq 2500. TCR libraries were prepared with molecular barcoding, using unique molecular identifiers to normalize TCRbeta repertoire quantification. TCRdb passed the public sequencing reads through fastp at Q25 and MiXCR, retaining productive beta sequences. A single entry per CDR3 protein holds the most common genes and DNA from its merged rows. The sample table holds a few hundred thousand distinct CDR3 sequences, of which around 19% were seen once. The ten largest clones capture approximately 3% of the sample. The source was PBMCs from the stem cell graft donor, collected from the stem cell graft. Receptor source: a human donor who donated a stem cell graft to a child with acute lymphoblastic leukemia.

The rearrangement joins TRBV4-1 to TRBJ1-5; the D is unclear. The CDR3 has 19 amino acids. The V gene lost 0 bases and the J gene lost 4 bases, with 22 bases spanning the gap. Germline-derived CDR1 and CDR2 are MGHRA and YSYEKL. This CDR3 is CASSQDGSGLGLGNQPQHF. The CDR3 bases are TGCGCCAGCAGCCAAGATGGGTCGGGGTTGGGATTAGGGAATCAGCCCCAGCATTTT.

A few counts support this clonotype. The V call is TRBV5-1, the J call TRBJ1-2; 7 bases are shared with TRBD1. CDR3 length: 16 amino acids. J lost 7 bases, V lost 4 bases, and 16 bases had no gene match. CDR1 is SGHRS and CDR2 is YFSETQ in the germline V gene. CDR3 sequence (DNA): TGCGCCAGCAGCCCCAAAGGGCGACAGGGAGATGGTGGCTACACCTTC. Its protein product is CASSPKGRQGDGGYTF.

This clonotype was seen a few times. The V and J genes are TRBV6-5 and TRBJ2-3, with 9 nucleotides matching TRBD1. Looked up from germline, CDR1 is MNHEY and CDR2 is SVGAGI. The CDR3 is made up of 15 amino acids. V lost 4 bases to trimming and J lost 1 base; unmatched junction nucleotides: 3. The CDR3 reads CASSWDRVRTDTQYF. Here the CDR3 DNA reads TGTGCCAGCAGTTGGGACAGGGTCCGCACAGATACGCAGTATTTT.

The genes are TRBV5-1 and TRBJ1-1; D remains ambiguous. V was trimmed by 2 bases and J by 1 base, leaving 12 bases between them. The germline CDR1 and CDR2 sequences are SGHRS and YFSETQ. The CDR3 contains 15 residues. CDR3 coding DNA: TGCGCCAGCAGCTTAATTGTGGGGTCGAACACTGAAGCTTTCTTT. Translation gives CASSLIVGSNTEAFF.

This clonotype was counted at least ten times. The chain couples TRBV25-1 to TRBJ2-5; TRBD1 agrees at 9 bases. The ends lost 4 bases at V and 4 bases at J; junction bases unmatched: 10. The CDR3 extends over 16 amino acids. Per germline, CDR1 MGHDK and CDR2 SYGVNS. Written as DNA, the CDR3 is TGTGCCAGCAGTGCTCCGGCGGGACAGGGAGCAGAGACCCAGTACTTC. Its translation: CASSAPAGQGAETQYF.

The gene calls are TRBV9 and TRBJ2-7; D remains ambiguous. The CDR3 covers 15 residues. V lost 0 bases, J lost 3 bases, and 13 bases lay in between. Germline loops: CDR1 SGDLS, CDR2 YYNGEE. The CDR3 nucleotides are TGTGCCAGCAGCGTAGCCTCCTCAAGCAGCTACGAGCAGTACTTC. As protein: CASSVASSSSYEQYF.

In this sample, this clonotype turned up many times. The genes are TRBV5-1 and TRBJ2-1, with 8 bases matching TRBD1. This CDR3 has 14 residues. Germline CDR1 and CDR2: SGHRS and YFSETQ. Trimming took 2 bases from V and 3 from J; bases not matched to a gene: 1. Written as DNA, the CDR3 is TGCGCCAGCAGCTTCGGACAGGGCTACAATGAGCAGTTCTTC. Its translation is CASSFGQGYNEQFF.

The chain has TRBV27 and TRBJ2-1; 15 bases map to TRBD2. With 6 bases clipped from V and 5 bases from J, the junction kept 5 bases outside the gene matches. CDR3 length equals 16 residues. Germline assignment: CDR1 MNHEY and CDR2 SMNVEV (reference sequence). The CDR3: CASRFGLAGGDNEQFF. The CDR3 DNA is TGTGCCAGCAGATTTGGACTAGCGGGGGGGGACAATGAGCAGTTCTTC.

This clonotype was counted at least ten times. CDR3 sequence: CASSTTGEMFNYGYTF. For the CDR3, the DNA is TGTGCCAGCAGCACCACAGGGGAAATGTTTAACTATGGCTACACCTTC. V is TRBV7-9 and J is TRBJ1-2; 7 bases are a match to TRBD1. V shed 5 bases and J 1 base; nucleotides not matched to a gene: 10. This CDR3 is built from 16 residues. Germline-derived CDR1 and CDR2 are SEHNR and FQNEAQ (reference sequence).

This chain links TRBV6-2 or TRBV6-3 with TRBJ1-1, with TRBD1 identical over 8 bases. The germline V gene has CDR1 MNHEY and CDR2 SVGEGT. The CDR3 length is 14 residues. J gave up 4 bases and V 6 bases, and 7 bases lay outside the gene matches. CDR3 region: CASSSRGRSTEAFF. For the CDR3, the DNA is TGTGCCAGCAGCTCCAGGGGGCGAAGCACTGAAGCTTTCTTT.

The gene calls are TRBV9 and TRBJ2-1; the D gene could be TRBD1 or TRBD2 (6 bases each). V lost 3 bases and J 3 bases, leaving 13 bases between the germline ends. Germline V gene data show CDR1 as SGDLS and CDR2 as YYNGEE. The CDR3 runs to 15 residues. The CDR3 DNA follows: TGTGCCAGCAGCGCGGGGGCGTTCAACTACAATGAGCAGTTCTTC. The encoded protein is CASSAGAFNYNEQFF.

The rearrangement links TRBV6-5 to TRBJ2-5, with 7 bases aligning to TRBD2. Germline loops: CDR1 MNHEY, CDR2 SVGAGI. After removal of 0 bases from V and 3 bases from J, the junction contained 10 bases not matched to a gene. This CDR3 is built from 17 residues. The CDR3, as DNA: TGTGCCAGCAGTTACTCCCAGCGGGATGTGGTTAAAGAGACCCAGTACTTC. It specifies CASSYSQRDVVKETQYF.

Written as DNA, the CDR3 is TGTGCCACCAGCAGTGGGGGTGAGCAGTTCTTC. Residues: CATSSGGEQFF. This chain uses TRBV15 with TRBJ2-1, with D tentatively TRBD1 or TRBD2 (5 bases each). This CDR3 is built from 11 residues. Germline CDR1 reads LNHNV; CDR2 reads YYDKDF (reference sequence). V shed 3 bases and J shed 9 bases, with 6 bases lying between them.

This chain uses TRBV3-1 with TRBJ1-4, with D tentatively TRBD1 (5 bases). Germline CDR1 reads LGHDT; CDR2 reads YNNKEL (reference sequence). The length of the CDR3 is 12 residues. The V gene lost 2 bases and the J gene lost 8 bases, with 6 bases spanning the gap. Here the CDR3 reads CASSQWGEKLFF. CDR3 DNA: TGTGCCAGCAGCCAATGGGGCGAAAAACTGTTTTTT.

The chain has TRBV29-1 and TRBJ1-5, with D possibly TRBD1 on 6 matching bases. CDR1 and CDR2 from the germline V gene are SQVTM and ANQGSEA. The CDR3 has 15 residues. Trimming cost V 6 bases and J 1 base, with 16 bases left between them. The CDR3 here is CSVVFGRGSNQPQHF. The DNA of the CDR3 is TGCAGCGTCGTCTTTGGCAGGGGAAGCAATCAGCCCCAGCATTTT.

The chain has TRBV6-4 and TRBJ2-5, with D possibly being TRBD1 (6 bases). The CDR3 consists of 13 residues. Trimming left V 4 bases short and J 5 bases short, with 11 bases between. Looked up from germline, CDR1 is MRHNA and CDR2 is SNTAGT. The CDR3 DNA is TGTGCCAGCAGTGGGGACATGGGGGAGACCCAGTACTTC. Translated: CASSGDMGETQYF.

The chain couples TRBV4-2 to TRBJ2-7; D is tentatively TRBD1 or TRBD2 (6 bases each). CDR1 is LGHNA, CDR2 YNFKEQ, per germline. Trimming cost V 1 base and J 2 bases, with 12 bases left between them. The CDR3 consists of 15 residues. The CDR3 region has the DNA TGTGCCAGCAGCCAAGGCGGGACATCTACCTACGAGCAGTACTTC. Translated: CASSQGGTSTYEQYF.

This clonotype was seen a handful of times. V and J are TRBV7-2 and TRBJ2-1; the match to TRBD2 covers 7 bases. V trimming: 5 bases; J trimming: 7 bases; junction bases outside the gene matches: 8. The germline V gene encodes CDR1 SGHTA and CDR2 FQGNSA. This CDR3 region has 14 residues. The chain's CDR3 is CASSLRDYLNEQFF. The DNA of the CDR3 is TGTGCCAGCAGCCTCCGGGACTACCTAAATGAGCAGTTCTTC.

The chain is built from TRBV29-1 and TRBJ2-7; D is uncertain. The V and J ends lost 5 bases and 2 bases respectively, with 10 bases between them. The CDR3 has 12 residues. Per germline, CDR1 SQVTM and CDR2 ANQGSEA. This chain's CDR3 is CSVQTETYEQYF. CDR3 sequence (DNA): TGCAGCGTTCAAACAGAGACCTACGAGCAGTACTTC.

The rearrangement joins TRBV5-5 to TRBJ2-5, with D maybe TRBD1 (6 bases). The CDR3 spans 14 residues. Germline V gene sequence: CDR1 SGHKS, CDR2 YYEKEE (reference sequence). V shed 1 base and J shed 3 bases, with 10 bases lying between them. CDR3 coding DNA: TGTGCCAGCAGCTTGACAGGGATGGAAGAGACCCAGTACTTC. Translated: CASSLTGMEETQYF.

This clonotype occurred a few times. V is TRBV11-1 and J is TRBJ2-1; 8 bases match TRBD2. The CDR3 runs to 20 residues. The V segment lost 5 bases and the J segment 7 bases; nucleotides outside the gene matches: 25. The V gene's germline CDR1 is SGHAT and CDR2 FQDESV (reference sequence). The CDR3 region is CASSRVKTHGGGRLLNEQFF. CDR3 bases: TGTGCCAGCAGCCGAGTGAAGACCCACGGGGGCGGGAGGCTCCTGAATGAGCAGTTCTTC.